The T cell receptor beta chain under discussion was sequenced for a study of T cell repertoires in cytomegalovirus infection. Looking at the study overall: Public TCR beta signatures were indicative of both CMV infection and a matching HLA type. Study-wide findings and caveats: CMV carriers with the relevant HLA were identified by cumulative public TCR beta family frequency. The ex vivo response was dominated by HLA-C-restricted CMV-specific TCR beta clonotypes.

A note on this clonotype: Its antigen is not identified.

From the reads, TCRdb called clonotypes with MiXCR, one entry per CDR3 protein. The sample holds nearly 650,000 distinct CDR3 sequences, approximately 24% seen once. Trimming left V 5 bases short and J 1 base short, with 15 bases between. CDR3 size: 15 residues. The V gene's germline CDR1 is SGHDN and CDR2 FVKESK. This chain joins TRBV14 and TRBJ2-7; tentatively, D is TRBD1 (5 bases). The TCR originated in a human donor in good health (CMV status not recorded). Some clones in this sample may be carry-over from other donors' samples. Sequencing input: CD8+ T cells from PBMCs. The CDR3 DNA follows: TGTGCCAGCAGCGAAGGGGCCAGCCCGTCCTACGAGCAGTACTTC. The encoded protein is CASSEGASPSYEQYF.